The clone carrying this T cell receptor beta chain was seen ten or more times. The V segment lost 8 bases and the J segment 8 bases; nucleotides outside the gene matches: 8. In germline, CDR1 is KGHSH, CDR2 LQKENI. CDR3 size: 15 residues. Both iRepertoire HTBI primers and Arm-PCR of CDR3 regions were used to build the TCR beta libraries. From the multiplex PCR reads, TCRdb called clonotypes with MiXCR, one entry per CDR3 protein. The profile shows about 220,000 distinct CDR3 sequences, roughly 19% of them singletons. Noted time point: newly diagnosed GD, antithyroid drugs for less than 3 months. The TCR library was made from RNA extracted from PBMCs. These data are taken from a study of regulatory T cells in long-lasting Graves disease. Study summary: Freshly diagnosed Graves' patients had used antithyroid drugs for under 3 months.

Separately, the same data were catalogued under a study of T cells in Graves' hyperthyroidism and ophthalmopathy. From that second work: Researchers defined stable Graves' hyperthyroidism as no ophthalmopathy progression within 18 months. Ophthalmopathy and stable hyperthyroidism were separated by a 13 V-J model.

This sequence was found in a woman in her 30s with Graves disease. Sequencing used peripheral blood mononuclear cells (PBMCs), obtained at new diagnosis, from a patient treated with antithyroid drugs. The V gene is TRBV18, the J gene TRBJ2-1, with 14 bases aligning to TRBD2. The CDR3 reads CASDGLAGGRDEQFF. DNA of the CDR3: TGTGCCAGCGATGGACTAGCGGGAGGTCGCGATGAGCAGTTCTTC. The variable domain in full, with the rest retrieved from reference TRBV18 and TRBJ2-1, is NAGVMQNPRHLVRRRGQEARLRCSPMKGHSHVYWYRQLPEEGLKFMVYLQKENIIDESGMPKERFSAEFPKEGPSILRIQQVVRGDSAAYFCASDGLAGGRDEQFFGPGTRLTVL.